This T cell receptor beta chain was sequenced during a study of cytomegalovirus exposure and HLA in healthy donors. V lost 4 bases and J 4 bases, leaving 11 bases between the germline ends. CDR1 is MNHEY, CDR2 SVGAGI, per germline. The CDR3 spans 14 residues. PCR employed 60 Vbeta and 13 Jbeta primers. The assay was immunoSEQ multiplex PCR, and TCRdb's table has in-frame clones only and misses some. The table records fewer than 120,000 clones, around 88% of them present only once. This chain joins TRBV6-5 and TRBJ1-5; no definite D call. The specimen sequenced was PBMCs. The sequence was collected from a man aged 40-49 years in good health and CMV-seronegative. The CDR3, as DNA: TGTGCCAGCAGTTCGGGGTCACCTAATCAGCCCCAGCATTTT. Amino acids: CASSSGSPNQPQHF.